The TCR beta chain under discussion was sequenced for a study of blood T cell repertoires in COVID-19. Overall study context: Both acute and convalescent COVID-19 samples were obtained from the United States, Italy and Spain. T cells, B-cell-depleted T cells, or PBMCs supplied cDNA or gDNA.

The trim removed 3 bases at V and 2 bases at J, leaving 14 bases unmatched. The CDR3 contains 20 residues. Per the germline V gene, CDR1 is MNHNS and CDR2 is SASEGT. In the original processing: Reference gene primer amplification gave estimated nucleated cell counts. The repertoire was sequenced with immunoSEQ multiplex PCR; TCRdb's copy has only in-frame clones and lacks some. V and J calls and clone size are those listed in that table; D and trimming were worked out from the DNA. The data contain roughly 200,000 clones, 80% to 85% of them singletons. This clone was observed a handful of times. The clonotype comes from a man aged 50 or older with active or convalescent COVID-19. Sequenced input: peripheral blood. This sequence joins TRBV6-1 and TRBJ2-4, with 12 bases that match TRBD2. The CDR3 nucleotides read TGTGCCAGCAGTGACTTTCCGCCTAGCGGGGGGGCCGGGACCAAAAACATTCAGTACTTC. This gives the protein CASSDFPPSGGAGTKNIQYF.